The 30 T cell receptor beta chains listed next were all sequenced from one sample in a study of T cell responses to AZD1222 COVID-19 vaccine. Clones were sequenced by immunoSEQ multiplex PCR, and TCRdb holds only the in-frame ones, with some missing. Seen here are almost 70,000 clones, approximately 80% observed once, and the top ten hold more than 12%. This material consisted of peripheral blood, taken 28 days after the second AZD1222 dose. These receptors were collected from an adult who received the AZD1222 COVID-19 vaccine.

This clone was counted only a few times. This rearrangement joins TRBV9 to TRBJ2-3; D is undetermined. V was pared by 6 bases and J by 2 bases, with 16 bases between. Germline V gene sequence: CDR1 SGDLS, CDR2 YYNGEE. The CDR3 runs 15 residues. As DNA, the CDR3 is TGTGCCAGCACCCCCACGCTCACATACACAGATACGCAGTATTTT. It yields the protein CASTPTLTYTDTQYF.

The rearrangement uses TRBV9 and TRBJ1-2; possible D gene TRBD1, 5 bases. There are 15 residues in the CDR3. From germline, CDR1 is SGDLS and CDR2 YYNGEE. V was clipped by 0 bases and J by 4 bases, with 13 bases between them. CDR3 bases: TGTGCCAGCAGCGTAGACGCAAAGGGGACCTATGGCTACACCTTC. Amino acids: CASSVDAKGTYGYTF.

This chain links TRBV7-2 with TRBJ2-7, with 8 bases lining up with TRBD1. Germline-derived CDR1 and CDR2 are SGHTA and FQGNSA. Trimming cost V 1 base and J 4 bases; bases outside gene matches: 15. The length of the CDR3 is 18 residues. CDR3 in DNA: TGTGCCAGCAGCTTAGGGATACGACAGGGGTATTACGTATACGAGCAGTACTTC. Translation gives CASSLGIRQGYYVYEQYF.

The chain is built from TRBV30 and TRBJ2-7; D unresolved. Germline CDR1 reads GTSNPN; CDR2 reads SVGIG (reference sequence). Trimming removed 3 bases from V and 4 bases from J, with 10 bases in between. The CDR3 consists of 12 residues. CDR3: CAWSPQAYEQYF. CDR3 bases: TGTGCCTGGAGCCCCCAGGCTTACGAGCAGTACTTC.

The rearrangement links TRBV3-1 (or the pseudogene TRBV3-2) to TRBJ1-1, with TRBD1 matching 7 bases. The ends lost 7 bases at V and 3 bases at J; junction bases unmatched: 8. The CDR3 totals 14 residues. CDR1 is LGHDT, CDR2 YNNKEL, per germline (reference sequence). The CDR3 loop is CASNDRVADTEAFF. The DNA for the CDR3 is TGTGCCAGCAATGACAGGGTGGCGGACACTGAAGCTTTCTTT.

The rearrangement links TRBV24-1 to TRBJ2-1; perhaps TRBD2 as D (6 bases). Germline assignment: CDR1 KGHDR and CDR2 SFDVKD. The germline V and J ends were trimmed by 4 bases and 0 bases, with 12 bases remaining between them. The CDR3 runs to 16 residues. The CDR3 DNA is TGTGCCACCAGTGAGACTGCGGGGAGCTCCTACAATGAGCAGTTCTTC. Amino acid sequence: CATSETAGSSYNEQFF.

The CDR3 DNA reads TGCGCCAGCAGCTTGGCCGGACAGGGGCTCACTGAAGCTTTCTTT. It yields the protein CASSLAGQGLTEAFF. This rearrangement joins TRBV5-1 to TRBJ1-1, with TRBD1 identical over 9 bases. The V gene end was trimmed by 0 bases and the J gene end by 4 bases; junction bases not matched to a gene: 4. The germline gives CDR1 SGHRS, CDR2 YFSETQ. The CDR3 spans 15 residues.

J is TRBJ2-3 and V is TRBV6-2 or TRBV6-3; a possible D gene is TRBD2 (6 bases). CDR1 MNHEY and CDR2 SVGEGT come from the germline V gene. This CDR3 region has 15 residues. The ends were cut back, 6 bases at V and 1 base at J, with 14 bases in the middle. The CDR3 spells CASSSRPGGTDTQYF. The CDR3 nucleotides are TGTGCCAGCAGCTCGAGGCCGGGGGGCACAGATACGCAGTATTTT.

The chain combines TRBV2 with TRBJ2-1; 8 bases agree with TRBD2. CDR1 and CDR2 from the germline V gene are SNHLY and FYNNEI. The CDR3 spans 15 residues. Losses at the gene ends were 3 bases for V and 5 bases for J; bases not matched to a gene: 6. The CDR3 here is CASSDRTSLNNEQFF. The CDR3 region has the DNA TGTGCCAGCAGTGATCGGACTAGCTTAAACAATGAGCAGTTCTTC.

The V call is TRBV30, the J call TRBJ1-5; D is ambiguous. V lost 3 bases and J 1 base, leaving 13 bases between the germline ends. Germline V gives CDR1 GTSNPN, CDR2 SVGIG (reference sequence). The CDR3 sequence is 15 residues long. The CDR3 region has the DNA TGTGCCTGGAGCAGGATGGACGGGAGCAATCAGCCCCAGCATTTT. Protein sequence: CAWSRMDGSNQPQHF.

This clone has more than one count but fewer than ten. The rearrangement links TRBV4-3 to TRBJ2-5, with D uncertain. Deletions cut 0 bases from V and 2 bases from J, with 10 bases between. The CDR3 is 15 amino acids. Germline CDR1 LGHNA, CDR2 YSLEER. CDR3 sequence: CASSQDYGRQETQYF. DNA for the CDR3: TGCGCCAGCAGCCAAGATTATGGGCGGCAAGAGACCCAGTACTTC.

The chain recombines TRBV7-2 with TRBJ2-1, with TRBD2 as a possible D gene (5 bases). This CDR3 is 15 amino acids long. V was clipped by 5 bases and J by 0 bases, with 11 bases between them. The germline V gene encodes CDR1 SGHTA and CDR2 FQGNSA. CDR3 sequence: CASSREGSSYNEQFF. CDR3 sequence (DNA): TGTGCCAGCAGCCGTGAGGGCAGCTCCTACAATGAGCAGTTCTTC.

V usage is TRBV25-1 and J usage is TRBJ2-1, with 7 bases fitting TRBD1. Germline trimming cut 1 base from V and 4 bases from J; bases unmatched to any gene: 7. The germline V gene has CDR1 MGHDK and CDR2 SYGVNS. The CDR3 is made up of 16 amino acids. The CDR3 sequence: CASSELVGGIYNEQFF. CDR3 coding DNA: TGTGCCAGCAGTGAATTGGTAGGGGGCATATACAATGAGCAGTTCTTC.

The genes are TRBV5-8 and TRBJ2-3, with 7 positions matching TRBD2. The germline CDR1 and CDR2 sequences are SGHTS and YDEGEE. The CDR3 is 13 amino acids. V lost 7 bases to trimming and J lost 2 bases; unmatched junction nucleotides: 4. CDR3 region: CASGRGYTDTQYF. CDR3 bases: TGTGCCAGCGGGCGGGGGTACACAGATACGCAGTATTTT.

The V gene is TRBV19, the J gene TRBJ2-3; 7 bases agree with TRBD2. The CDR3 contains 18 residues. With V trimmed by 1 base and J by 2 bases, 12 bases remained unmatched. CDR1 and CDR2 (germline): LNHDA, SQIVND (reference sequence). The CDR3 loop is CASSIVTPSAGDTDTQYF. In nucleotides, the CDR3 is TGTGCCAGTAGTATAGTAACTCCTTCGGCGGGGGACACAGATACGCAGTATTTT.

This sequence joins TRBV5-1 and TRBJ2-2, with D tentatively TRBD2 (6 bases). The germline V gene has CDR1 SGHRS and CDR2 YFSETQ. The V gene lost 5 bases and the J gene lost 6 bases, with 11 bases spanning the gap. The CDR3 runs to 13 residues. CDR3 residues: CASRLSGSGELFF. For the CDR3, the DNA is TGCGCCAGCAGACTTAGCGGATCCGGGGAGCTGTTTTTT.

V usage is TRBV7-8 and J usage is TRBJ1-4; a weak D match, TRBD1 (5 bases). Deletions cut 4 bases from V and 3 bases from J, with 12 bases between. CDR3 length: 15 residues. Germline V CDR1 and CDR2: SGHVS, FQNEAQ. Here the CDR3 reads CASSSGRAPNEKLFF. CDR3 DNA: TGTGCCAGCAGCTCGGGCAGGGCCCCTAATGAAAAACTGTTTTTT.

The CDR3 spells CASSWDSVNTEAFF. The CDR3 DNA sequence: TGTGCCAGCAGTTGGGACAGCGTGAACACTGAAGCTTTCTTT. The chain employs TRBV6-5 and TRBJ1-1; 7 positions match TRBD1. Germline V gene lookup returns CDR1 MNHEY and CDR2 SVGAGI. The CDR3 loop spans 14 amino acids. V lost 4 bases, J lost 0 bases, and 2 bases stayed unmatched.

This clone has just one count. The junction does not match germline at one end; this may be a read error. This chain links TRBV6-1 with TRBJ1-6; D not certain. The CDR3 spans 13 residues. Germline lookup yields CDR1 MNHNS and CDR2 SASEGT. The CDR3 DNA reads TGTGCCAGCAGTGAGCCAGAAGGGCCGAGTCGGAACTTT. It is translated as CASSEPEGPSRNF.

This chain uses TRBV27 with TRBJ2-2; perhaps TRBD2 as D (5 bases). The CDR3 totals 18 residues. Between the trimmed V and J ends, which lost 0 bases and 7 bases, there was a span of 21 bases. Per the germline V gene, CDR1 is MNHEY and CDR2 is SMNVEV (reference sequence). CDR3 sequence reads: CASSLSWRALRWNGELFF. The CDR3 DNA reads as TGTGCCAGCAGTTTATCCTGGCGGGCTTTAAGATGGAACGGGGAGCTGTTTTTT.

Written as DNA, the CDR3 is TGTGCCAGCAGCCCCGGGGGGAACACCGGGGAGCTGTTTTTT. The encoded protein is CASSPGGNTGELFF. V usage is TRBV5-4 and J usage is TRBJ2-2; D possibly corresponds to TRBD2 (6 bases). Germline V gene lookup returns CDR1 SGHNT and CDR2 YYREEE (reference sequence). This CDR3 is built from 14 residues. Trimming left V 4 bases short and J 1 base short, with 8 bases between.

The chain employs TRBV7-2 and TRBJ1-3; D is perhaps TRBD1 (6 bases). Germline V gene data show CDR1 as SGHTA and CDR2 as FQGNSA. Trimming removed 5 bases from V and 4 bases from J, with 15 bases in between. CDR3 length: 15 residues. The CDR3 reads CASSPSRTAGNTIYF. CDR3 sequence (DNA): TGTGCCAGCAGCCCAAGTAGGACAGCGGGAAACACCATATATTTT. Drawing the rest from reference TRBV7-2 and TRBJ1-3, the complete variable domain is GAGVSQSPSNKVTEKGKDVELRCDPISGHTALYWYRQSLGQGLEFLIYFQGNSAPDKSGLPSDRFSAERTGGSVSTLTIQRTQQEDSAVYLCASSPSRTAGNTIYFGEGSWLTVV.

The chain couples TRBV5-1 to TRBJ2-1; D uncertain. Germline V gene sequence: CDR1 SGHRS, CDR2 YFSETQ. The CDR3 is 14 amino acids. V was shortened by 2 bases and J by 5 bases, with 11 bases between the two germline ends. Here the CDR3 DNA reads TGCGCCAGCAGCTTCGTTGGGTGGGACAATGAGCAGTTCTTC. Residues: CASSFVGWDNEQFF.

CDR3 sequence (DNA): TGTGCCAGCAGCCCTGGCGGGTCGGGCTCGTCCCACGAGCAGTACTTC. This codes for CASSPGGSGSSHEQYF. The chain links TRBV5-4 to TRBJ2-7; a weak D match, TRBD2 (5 bases). V was clipped by 4 bases and J by 5 bases, with 22 bases between them. The CDR3 runs to 16 residues. CDR1 and CDR2 (germline): SGHNT, YYREEE (reference sequence). Using reference TRBV5-4 and TRBJ2-7 for the parts outside the CDR3, the full variable domain is ETGVTQSPTHLIKTRGQQVTLRCSSQSGHNTVSWYQQALGQGPQFIFQYYREEENGRGNFPPRFSGLQFPNYSSELNVNALELDDSALYLCASSPGGSGSSHEQYFGPGTRLTVT.

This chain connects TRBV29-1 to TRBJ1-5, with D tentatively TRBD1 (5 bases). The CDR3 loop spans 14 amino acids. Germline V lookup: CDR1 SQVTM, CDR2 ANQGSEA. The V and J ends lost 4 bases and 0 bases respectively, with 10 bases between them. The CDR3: CSVAQGNSNQPQHF. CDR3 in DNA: TGCAGCGTTGCCCAGGGAAATAGCAATCAGCCCCAGCATTTT.

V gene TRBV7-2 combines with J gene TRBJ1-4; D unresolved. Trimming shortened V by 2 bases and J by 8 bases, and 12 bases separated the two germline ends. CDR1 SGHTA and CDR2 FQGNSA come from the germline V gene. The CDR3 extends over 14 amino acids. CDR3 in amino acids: CASSLRGVGEKLFF. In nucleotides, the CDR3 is TGTGCCAGCAGCTTACGGGGTGTCGGCGAAAAACTGTTTTTT. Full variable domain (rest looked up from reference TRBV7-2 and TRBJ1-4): GAGVSQSPSNKVTEKGKDVELRCDPISGHTALYWYRQSLGQGLEFLIYFQGNSAPDKSGLPSDRFSAERTGGSVSTLTIQRTQQEDSAVYLCASSLRGVGEKLFFGSGTQLSVL.

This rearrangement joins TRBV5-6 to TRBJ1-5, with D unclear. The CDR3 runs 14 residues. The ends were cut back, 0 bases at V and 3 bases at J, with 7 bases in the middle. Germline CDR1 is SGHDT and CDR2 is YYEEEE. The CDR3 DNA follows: TGTGCCAGCAGCTTGGCTGGTGCCAATCAGCCCCAGCATTTT. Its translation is CASSLAGANQPQHF.

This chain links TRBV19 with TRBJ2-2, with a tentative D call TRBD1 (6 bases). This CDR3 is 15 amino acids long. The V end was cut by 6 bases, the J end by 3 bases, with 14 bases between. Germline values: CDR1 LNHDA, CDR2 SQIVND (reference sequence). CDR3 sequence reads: CASSTGQSHTGELFF. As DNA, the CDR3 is TGTGCCAGTAGCACCGGACAGAGTCACACCGGGGAGCTGTTTTTT.

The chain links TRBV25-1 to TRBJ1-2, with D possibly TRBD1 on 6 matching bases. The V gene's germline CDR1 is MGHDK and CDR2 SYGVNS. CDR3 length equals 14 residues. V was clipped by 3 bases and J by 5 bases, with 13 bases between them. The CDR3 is CASSDETGAYGYTF. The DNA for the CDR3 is TGTGCCAGCAGTGACGAGACAGGAGCATATGGCTACACCTTC.

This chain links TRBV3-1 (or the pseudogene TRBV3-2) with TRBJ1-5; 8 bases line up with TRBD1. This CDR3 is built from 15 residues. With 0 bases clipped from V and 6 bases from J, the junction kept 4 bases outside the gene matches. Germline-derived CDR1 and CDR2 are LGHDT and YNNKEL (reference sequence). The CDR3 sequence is CASSQDFGTGQPQHF. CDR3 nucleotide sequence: TGTGCCAGCAGCCAAGATTTCGGGACAGGTCAGCCCCAGCATTTT.